Listed below are T cell receptor beta chains from one sample, sequenced in a study of blood T cell repertoires in COVID-19. Sequencing used immunoSEQ multiplex PCR; TCRdb keeps in-frame clones, though not all of them. The table has approximately 57,000 clones, more than 75% seen once. The sequenced sample was peripheral blood. These receptors came from a middle-aged man with active COVID-19. Both conserved end residues are part of each CDR3. A D gene is named only where the DNA matches it firmly. Rows give clone size only sometimes, using once, few, many, or a class for an expanded clone.

.	TRBV27	.	TRBJ1-4	CASSFTSTGREKLFF	TGTGCCAGCAGTTTTACAAGTACAGGGAGAGAAAAACTGTTTTTT
.	TRBV5-3	TRBD2	TRBJ2-1	CARSWLAGVNEQFF	TGTGCCAGAAGCTGGCTAGCGGGAGTTAATGAGCAGTTCTTC
.	TRBV6-5	TRBD1	TRBJ1-1	CASSSLTGGSTEAFF	TGTGCCAGCAGTTCCCTGACAGGGGGAAGCACTGAAGCTTTCTTT
.	TRBV2	TRBD2	TRBJ2-7	CASNRRAGVYEQYF	TGTGCCAGCAATCGGAGGGCGGGAGTATACGAGCAGTACTTC
.	TRBV9	.	TRBJ1-3	CASSVETGPPTWNTIYF	TGTGCCAGCAGCGTAGAAACAGGGCCCCCAACCTGGAACACCATATATTTT
.	TRBV10-2	TRBD2	TRBJ2-5	CASASGMGKTQYF	TGCGCCAGTGCTAGCGGGATGGGAAAGACCCAGTACTTC
.	TRBV30	TRBD2	TRBJ2-1	CAWSGTSVDEQFF	TGTGCCTGGAGCGGGACTAGCGTAGATGAGCAGTTCTTC
.	TRBV7-8	.	TRBJ2-7	CASSRDTYEQYF	TGTGCCAGCAGTCGAGATACCTACGAGCAGTACTTC
once	TRBV5-8	TRBD1	TRBJ2-7	CASSTGQGWYEQYF	TGTGCCAGCAGCACAGGACAGGGGTGGTACGAGCAGTACTTC
.	TRBV29-1	.	TRBJ2-2	CSVAGYGELFF	TGCAGCGTTGCAGGGTACGGGGAGCTGTTTTTT
.	TRBV6-5	.	TRBJ2-7	CASSRDTLHEQYF	TGTGCCAGCAGTCGGGACACCCTCCACGAGCAGTACTTC
.	TRBV5-1	.	TRBJ2-3	CASSFRVGWGTDTQYF	TGCGCCAGCAGCTTCAGGGTCGGGTGGGGCACAGATACGCAGTATTTT
.	TRBV19	.	TRBJ1-1	CASSIARNTEAFF	TGTGCCAGTAGTATAGCCAGGAACACTGAAGCTTTCTTT
once	TRBV3-1/TRBV3-2	TRBD1	TRBJ1-2	CASSPRQGVRGYTF	TGTGCCAGCAGCCCTAGACAGGGGGTACGTGGCTACACCTTC
.	TRBV6-5	TRBD1	TRBJ2-7	CASSTPGQASYEQYF	TGTGCCAGCAGTACCCCCGGACAGGCGAGTTACGAGCAGTACTTC
few	TRBV28	TRBD1	TRBJ2-1	CASSPPTGGHYNEQFF	TGTGCCAGCAGCCCTCCGACAGGGGGCCACTACAATGAGCAGTTCTTC
few	TRBV10-1	TRBD2	TRBJ2-2	CASSVSVAGEGELFF	TGCGCCAGCAGTGTATCAGTAGCGGGAGAAGGGGAGCTGTTTTTT
.	TRBV6-5	TRBD2	TRBJ2-3	CASSYTLAGVADTQYF	TGTGCCAGCAGTTACACACTAGCGGGAGTGGCCGATACGCAGTATTTT
.	TRBV7-9	TRBD1	TRBJ2-7	CASSLEDRSYEQYF	TGTGCCAGCAGCTTGGAGGACAGGTCCTACGAGCAGTACTTC
.	TRBV18	.	TRBJ1-2	CASSMGSLNYGYTF	TGTGCCAGCTCAATGGGCAGCCTTAACTATGGCTACACCTTC
.	TRBV5-6	TRBD1	TRBJ1-5	CASSLQGSNQPQHF	TGTGCCAGCAGCTTACAGGGGAGCAATCAGCCCCAGCATTTT
.	TRBV6-6	TRBD2	TRBJ2-7	CASQSGRFTYEQYF	TGTGCCAGCCAGAGCGGGAGATTCACCTACGAGCAGTACTTC
.	TRBV7-8	TRBD1	TRBJ2-7	CASSLVQGPSYEQYF	TGTGCCAGCAGCTTAGTACAGGGGCCATCCTACGAGCAGTACTTC
.	TRBV27	TRBD1	TRBJ1-6	CASSLDRARNSPLHF	TGTGCCAGCAGTTTGGACAGGGCGAGGAATTCACCCCTCCACTTT
.	TRBV18	.	TRBJ2-2	CASSSTTNTGELFF	TGTGCCAGCTCATCCACTACGAACACCGGGGAGCTGTTTTTT
.	TRBV28	.	TRBJ1-5	CASSFPPQGLDNQPQHF	TGTGCCAGCAGTTTCCCTCCTCAGGGTTTGGACAATCAGCCCCAGCATTTT
.	TRBV11-2	.	TRBJ2-7	CASNGGGAYEQYF	TGTGCCAGCAACGGAGGGGGGGCGTACGAGCAGTACTTC
.	TRBV21-1	.	TRBJ2-7	CASSNGDPSEQYF	TGTGCCAGCAGCAACGGAGACCCTTCTGAGCAGTACTTC
.	TRBV7-9	.	TRBJ2-7	CASSPTGVLIETGEQYF	TGTGCCAGCAGCCCAACGGGGGTCTTGATTGAAACCGGCGAGCAGTACTTC
.	TRBV6-1	TRBD1	TRBJ2-3	CASSEERGLGTDTQYF	TGTGCCAGCAGTGAAGAGAGGGGGCTAGGCACAGATACGCAGTATTTT
.	TRBV29-1	.	TRBJ1-2	CSVGQRLDGYTF	TGCAGCGTCGGACAGAGATTAGATGGCTACACCTTC
.	TRBV5-1	.	TRBJ2-5	CARSLGGAGAETQYF	TGCGCCCGCAGCTTGGGGGGGGCGGGAGCAGAGACCCAGTACTTC
.	TRBV18	.	TRBJ2-3	CASSPPGVAGDTQYF	TGTGCCAGCTCACCACCCGGAGTGGCGGGGGATACGCAGTATTTT
.	TRBV14	.	TRBJ2-3	CASSQGYSTDTQYF	TGTGCCAGCAGCCAGGGCTATAGCACAGATACGCAGTATTTT
.	TRBV7-6	TRBD2	TRBJ2-3	CASSTNQRPGGAQYF	TGTGCCAGCAGCACAAATCAACGACCGGGAGGAGCGCAGTATTTT
.	TRBV7-6	.	TRBJ1-1	CASSLAAGEGTEAFF	TGTGCCAGCAGCTTAGCAGCGGGGGAAGGCACTGAAGCTTTCTTT
.	TRBV27	.	TRBJ2-6	CASSLLSGANVLTF	TGTGCCAGCAGTCTTCTCTCTGGGGCCAACGTCCTGACTTTC
few	TRBV12-3/TRBV12-4	.	TRBJ1-5	CASSLGLTQPQHF	TGTGCCAGCAGTTTAGGGCTCACCCAGCCCCAGCATTTT
.	TRBV10-2	.	TRBJ2-7	CASSESLASSYEQYF	TGCGCCAGCAGTGAGTCCCTTGCGAGCTCCTACGAGCAGTACTTC
.	TRBV6-5	.	TRBJ2-1	CASGGVLQFF	TGTGCCAGCGGCGGCGTACTACAGTTCTTC
.	TRBV15	.	TRBJ1-2	CATSRVGVYGYTF	TGTGCCACCAGCAGAGTCGGAGTATATGGCTACACCTTC
.	TRBV7-2	.	TRBJ2-7	CASSPGPANYEQYF	TGTGCCAGCAGCCCCGGCCCAGCGAACTACGAGCAGTACTTC
.	TRBV13	TRBD1	TRBJ1-6	CASSPGQAYSPLHF	TGTGCCAGCAGCCCGGGACAGGCATATTCACCCCTCCACTTT
.	TRBV29-1	.	TRBJ2-1	CSAEESSPYNEQFF	TGCAGCGCCGAGGAGTCTAGCCCCTACAATGAGCAGTTCTTC
.	TRBV6-5	TRBD1	TRBJ1-5	CASRDRQGNQPQHF	TGTGCCAGCAGGGATCGACAGGGCAACCAGCCCCAGCATTTT
.	TRBV5-4	.	TRBJ1-6	CASSPARSSPLHF	TGTGCCAGCAGTCCCGCCCGGAGTTCACCCCTCCACTTT
.	TRBV6-5	.	TRBJ2-3	CASAAGYTDTQYF	TGTGCCAGTGCGGCGGGATACACAGATACGCAGTATTTT
.	TRBV27	TRBD2	TRBJ2-7	CASSLREGPYEQYF	TGTGCCAGCAGTTTACGGGAGGGTCCCTACGAGCAGTACTTC
.	TRBV30	.	TRBJ2-7	CAWSGGTRDSSLDGEQYF	TGTGCCTGGAGTGGGGGGACCAGGGACTCTAGCCTGGACGGCGAGCAGTACTTC
.	TRBV18	.	TRBJ1-2	CASSGESGGYTF	TGTGCCAGCTCAGGGGAGTCGGGGGGCTACACCTTC
.	TRBV4-1	TRBD1	TRBJ2-1	CASSPQGQGARGEQFF	TGCGCCAGCAGCCCTCAGGGACAGGGGGCGCGGGGTGAGCAGTTCTTC
few	TRBV15	.	TRBJ1-5	CATSSQGNQPQHF	TGTGCCACCAGTAGTCAGGGAAATCAGCCCCAGCATTTT
.	TRBV6-5	TRBD2	TRBJ2-7	CASSSLLAATGEQYF	TGTGCCAGCAGTTCTCTACTAGCGGCAACAGGCGAGCAGTACTTC
.	TRBV19	TRBD1	TRBJ2-3	CASSIDQVDRGPDTQYF	TGTGCCAGTAGTATAGATCAGGTGGACAGGGGTCCAGATACGCAGTATTTT
.	TRBV7-3	.	TRBJ2-7	CASSLAGSSGLEQYF	TGTGCCAGCAGCTTGGCGGGGAGTTCCGGTCTGGAGCAGTACTTC
.	TRBV6-5	TRBD2	TRBJ2-1	CASSYTSGHNEQFF	TGTGCCAGCAGTTACACTAGCGGCCACAATGAGCAGTTCTTC
.	TRBV28	TRBD1	TRBJ2-7	CASSTGTAGDYEQYF	TGTGCCAGCAGCACTGGGACAGCAGGGGACTACGAGCAGTACTTC
.	TRBV19	.	TRBJ1-1	CACWPAGTEAFF	TGTGCCTGTTGGCCCGCGGGCACTGAAGCTTTCTTT
once	TRBV21-1	.	TRBJ1-5	CASSRGTGTIGNQPQHF	TGTGCCAGCAGCAGAGGGACAGGGACGATCGGCAATCAGCCCCAGCATTTT
.	TRBV19	TRBD2	TRBJ2-1	CASSTREGWEQFF	TGTGCCAGTAGTACGCGGGAGGGTTGGGAGCAGTTCTTC